One sample yielded the 10 T cell receptor beta chains listed below, sequenced in a study of blood T cell repertoires in COVID-19. Here immunoSEQ multiplex PCR was the method, and the copy in TCRdb shows in-frame clones only, minus some. The table records about 150,000 clones, roughly 90% of them present only once. The sample consisted of peripheral blood. The source is a man aged 55-75 years with active or convalescent COVID-19.

The chain has TRBV5-1 and TRBJ2-4, with a possible D match to TRBD2 (7 bases). Trimming left V 3 bases short and J 11 bases short, with 21 bases between. Germline lookup yields CDR1 SGHRS and CDR2 YFSETQ. The CDR3 has 15 residues. The CDR3: CASSSTSGGGWFQYF. CDR3 sequence (DNA): TGCGCCAGCAGCTCAACCTCGGGGGGCGGATGGTTTCAGTACTTC.

V and J are TRBV10-1 and TRBJ2-7, with TRBD1 as a possible D gene (6 bases). V was cut by 5 bases and J by 4 bases, with 24 bases left in between. The germline V gene has CDR1 WNHNN and CDR2 SYGVQD (reference sequence). This CDR3 region has 17 residues. CDR3 residues: CASSKHRRTVRPYEQYF. The CDR3 DNA reads TGCGCCAGCAGTAAACATCGTCGGACAGTGCGTCCGTACGAGCAGTACTTC.

The genes are TRBV5-4 and TRBJ2-7, with 8 bases fitting TRBD1. This CDR3 has 15 residues. CDR1 is SGHNT, CDR2 YYREEE, per germline (reference sequence). The trim removed 4 bases at V and 2 bases at J, leaving 8 bases unmatched. The DNA of the CDR3 is TGTGCCAGCAGCGCCGGACAGGGTCGGGCCTACGAGCAGTACTTC. Translation gives CASSAGQGRAYEQYF.

The chain carries TRBV7-2 and TRBJ2-5; 10 bases map to TRBD2. Looked up from germline, CDR1 is SGHTA and CDR2 is FQGNSA. V was pared by 3 bases and J by 3 bases, with 1 base of the junction left unmatched. The CDR3 has 14 amino acids. The CDR3 DNA reads as TGTGCCAGCAGCTTCAGCGGGGGGGAAGAGACCCAGTACTTC. Translated: CASSFSGGEETQYF.

V usage is TRBV28 and J usage is TRBJ1-2; D unresolved. V gave up 7 bases and J gave up 8 bases, with 17 bases separating them. The CDR3 consists of 13 residues. CDR1 and CDR2 (germline): MDHEN, SYDVKM. CDR3 sequence reads: CASNPDGTGGYTF. CDR3 in DNA: TGTGCCAGCAACCCGGACGGTACGGGGGGCTACACCTTC.

The chain uses TRBV5-4 and TRBJ2-5; 8 nucleotides line up with TRBD2. Trimming cost V 4 bases and J 5 bases; bases outside gene matches: 16. Germline lookup yields CDR1 SGHNT and CDR2 YYREEE (reference sequence). The CDR3 totals 17 residues. DNA of the CDR3: TGTGCCAGCAGCCCTAGGACCAGCGGGGGTGGAGGGGAGACCCAGTACTTC. It specifies CASSPRTSGGGGETQYF. Using reference TRBV5-4 and TRBJ2-5 for the parts outside the CDR3, the full variable domain is ETGVTQSPTHLIKTRGQQVTLRCSSQSGHNTVSWYQQALGQGPQFIFQYYREEENGRGNFPPRFSGLQFPNYSSELNVNALELDDSALYLCASSPRTSGGGGETQYFGPGTRLLVL.

J is TRBJ2-1 and V is TRBV5-1, with D unclear. Deletions cut 3 bases from V and 0 bases from J, with 10 bases between. CDR3 length: 15 residues. Germline V lookup: CDR1 SGHRS, CDR2 YFSETQ. The CDR3 is CASSSSGDSYNEQFF. Written as DNA, the CDR3 is TGCGCCAGCAGCTCCTCAGGTGACTCCTACAATGAGCAGTTCTTC. The whole variable domain, remainder taken from reference TRBV5-1 and TRBJ2-1, is KAGVTQTPRYLIKTRGQQVTLSCSPISGHRSVSWYQQTPGQGLQFLFEYFSETQRNKGNFPGRFSGRQFSNSRSEMNVSTLELGDSALYLCASSSSGDSYNEQFFGPGTRLTVL.

This sequence joins TRBV9 and TRBJ1-1; possibly TRBD1 for D (5 bases). The V end lost 0 bases, the J end lost 0 bases, and 9 bases lay between the germline ends. The CDR3 spans 15 residues. Germline assignment: CDR1 SGDLS and CDR2 YYNGEE. CDR3 nucleotide sequence: TGTGCCAGCAGCGTAGCCGGAGGGGTGAACACTGAAGCTTTCTTT. This encodes CASSVAGGVNTEAFF. Complete variable domain (other parts from reference TRBV9 and TRBJ1-1): DSGVTQTPKHLITATGQRVTLRCSPRSGDLSVYWYQQSLDQGLQFLIQYYNGEERAKGNILERFSAQQFPDLHSELNLSSLELGDSALYFCASSVAGGVNTEAFFGQGTRLTVV.

This chain uses TRBV28 with TRBJ1-3, with D possibly matching TRBD1 (6 bases). Trimming removed 5 bases from V and 0 bases from J, with 14 bases in between. This CDR3 comprises 16 residues. Germline V gene sequence: CDR1 MDHEN, CDR2 SYDVKM. This CDR3 reads CASSQPRQASGNTIYF. The CDR3, as DNA: TGTGCCAGCAGTCAACCCCGACAGGCCTCTGGAAACACCATATATTTT. Variable domain in full (rest from reference TRBV28 and TRBJ1-3): DVKVTQSSRYLVKRTGEKVFLECVQDMDHENMFWYRQDPGLGLRLIYFSYDVKMKEKGDIPEGYSVSREKKERFSLILESASTNQTSMYLCASSQPRQASGNTIYFGEGSWLTVV.

This chain links TRBV28 with TRBJ1-1; 8 nucleotides match TRBD1. CDR3 size: 14 residues. J gave up 5 bases and V 2 bases, and 4 bases lay outside the gene matches. Germline V CDR1 and CDR2: MDHEN, SYDVKM. The CDR3 bases are TGTGCCAGCAGTTTAGGACAGGGTGGTACTGAAGCTTTCTTT. It encodes CASSLGQGGTEAFF.